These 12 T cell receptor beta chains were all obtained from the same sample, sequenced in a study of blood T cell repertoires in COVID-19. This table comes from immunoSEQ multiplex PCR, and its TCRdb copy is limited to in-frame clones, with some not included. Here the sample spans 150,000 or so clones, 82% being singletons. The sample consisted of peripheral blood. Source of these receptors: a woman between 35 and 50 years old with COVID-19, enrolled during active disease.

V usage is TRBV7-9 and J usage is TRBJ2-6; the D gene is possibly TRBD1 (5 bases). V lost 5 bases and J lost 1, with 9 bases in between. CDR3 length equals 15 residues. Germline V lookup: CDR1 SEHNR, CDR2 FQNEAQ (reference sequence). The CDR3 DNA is TGTGCCAGCAGCGTGACAGAGTCTGGGGCCAACGTCCTGACTTTC. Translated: CASSVTESGANVLTF.

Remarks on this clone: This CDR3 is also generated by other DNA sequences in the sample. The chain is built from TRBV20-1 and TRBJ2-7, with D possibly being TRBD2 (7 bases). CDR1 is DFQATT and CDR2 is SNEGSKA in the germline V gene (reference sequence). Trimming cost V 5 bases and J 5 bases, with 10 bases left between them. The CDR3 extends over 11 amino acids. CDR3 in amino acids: CSAGRGNEQYF. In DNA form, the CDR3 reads TGCAGTGCTGGGAGGGGGAACGAGCAGTACTTC.

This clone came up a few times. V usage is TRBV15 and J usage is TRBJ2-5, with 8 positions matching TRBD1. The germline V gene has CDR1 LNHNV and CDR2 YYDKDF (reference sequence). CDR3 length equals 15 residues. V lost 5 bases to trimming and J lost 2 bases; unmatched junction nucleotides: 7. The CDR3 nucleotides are TGTGCCACCAGCGGTGGGGACAGGCAGCAAGAGACCCAGTACTTC. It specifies CATSGGDRQQETQYF.

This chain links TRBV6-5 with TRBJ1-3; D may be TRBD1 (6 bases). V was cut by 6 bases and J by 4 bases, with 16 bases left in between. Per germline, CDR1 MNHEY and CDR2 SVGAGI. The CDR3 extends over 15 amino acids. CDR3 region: CASSRKQGHGNTIYF. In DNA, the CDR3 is TGTGCCAGCAGCCGAAAACAGGGACACGGAAACACCATATATTTT.

The CDR3 nucleotides read TGTGCCAGCAGGCGGGACGGCGGAATCTTAACCCAGTACTTC. Translating gives CASRRDGGILTQYF. The chain couples TRBV6-5 to TRBJ2-5, with D tentatively TRBD2 (6 bases). Germline CDR1 is MNHEY and CDR2 is SVGAGI. The CDR3 totals 14 residues. Trimming removed 6 bases from V and 8 bases from J, with 19 bases in between.

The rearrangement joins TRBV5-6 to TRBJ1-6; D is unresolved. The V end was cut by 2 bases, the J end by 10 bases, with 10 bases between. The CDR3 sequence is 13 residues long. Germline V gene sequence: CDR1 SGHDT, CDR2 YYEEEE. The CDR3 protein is CASSLVGESPLHF. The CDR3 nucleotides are TGTGCCAGCAGCTTAGTTGGAGAGTCACCCCTCCACTTT.

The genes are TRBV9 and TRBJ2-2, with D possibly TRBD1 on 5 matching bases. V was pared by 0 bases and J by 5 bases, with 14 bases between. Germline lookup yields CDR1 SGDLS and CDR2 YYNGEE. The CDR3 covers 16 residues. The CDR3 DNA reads TGTGCCAGCAGCGTAGCTGGGCGACAGAGGACCGGGGAGCTGTTTTTT. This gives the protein CASSVAGRQRTGELFF.

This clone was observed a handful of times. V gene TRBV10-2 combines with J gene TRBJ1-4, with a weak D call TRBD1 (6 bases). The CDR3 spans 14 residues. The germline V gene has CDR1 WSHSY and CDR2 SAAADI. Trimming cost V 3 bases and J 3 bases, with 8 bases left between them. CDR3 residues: CASSEGGANEKLFF. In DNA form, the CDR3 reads TGCGCCAGCAGTGAAGGGGGAGCTAATGAAAAACTGTTTTTT.

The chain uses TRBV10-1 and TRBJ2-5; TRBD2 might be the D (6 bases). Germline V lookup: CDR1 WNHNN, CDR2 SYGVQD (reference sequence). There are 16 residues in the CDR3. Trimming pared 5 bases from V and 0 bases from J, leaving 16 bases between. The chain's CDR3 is CASSLIPGEYQETQYF. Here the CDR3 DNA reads TGCGCCAGCAGTCTTATACCGGGAGAGTACCAAGAGACCCAGTACTTC.

CDR3 nucleotide sequence: TGTGCCATTGGGACTAGCGGGAGAGAGCAGTACTTC. It codes for CAIGTSGREQYF. The chain recombines TRBV10-3 with TRBJ2-7, with 14 bases lining up with TRBD2. The CDR3 is 12 amino acids. The ends lost 9 bases at V and 7 bases at J; junction bases unmatched: 2. Germline-derived CDR1 and CDR2 are ENHRY and SYGVKD.

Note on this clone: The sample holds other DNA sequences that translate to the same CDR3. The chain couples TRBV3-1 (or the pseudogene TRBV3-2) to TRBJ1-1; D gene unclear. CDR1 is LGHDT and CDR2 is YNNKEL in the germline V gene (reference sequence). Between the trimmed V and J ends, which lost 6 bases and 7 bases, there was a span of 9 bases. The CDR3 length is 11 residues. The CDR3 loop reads CASRGGVEAFF. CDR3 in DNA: TGTGCCAGCAGAGGAGGAGTTGAAGCTTTCTTT.

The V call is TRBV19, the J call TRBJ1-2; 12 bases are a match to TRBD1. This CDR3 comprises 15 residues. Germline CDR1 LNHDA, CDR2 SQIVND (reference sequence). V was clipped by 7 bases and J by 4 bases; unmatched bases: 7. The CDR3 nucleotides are TGTGCCAGTACCGCCCGGGACAGGGGGCCCTATGGCTACACCTTC. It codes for CASTARDRGPYGYTF.